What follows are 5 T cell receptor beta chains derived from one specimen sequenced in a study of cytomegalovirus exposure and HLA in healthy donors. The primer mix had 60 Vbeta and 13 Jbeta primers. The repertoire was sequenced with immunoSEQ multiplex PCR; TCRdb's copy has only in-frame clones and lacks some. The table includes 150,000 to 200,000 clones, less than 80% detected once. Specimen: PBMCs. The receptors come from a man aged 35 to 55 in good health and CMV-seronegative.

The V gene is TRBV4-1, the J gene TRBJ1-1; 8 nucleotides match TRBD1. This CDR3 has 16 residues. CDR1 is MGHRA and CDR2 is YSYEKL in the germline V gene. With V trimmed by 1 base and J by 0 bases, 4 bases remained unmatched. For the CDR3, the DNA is TGCGCCAGCAGCCAAGGACAGGGGAATATGAACACTGAAGCTTTCTTT. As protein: CASSQGQGNMNTEAFF.

As DNA, the CDR3 is TGCGCCAGCAGTCCGGGGGGGGGAGAGACCCAGTACTTC. Encoded protein: CASSPGGGETQYF. The rearrangement uses TRBV5-1 and TRBJ2-5, with 8 bases that match TRBD2. Losses at the gene ends were 5 bases for V and 4 bases for J; bases not matched to a gene: 4. CDR3 length: 13 amino acids. The germline V gene has CDR1 SGHRS and CDR2 YFSETQ.

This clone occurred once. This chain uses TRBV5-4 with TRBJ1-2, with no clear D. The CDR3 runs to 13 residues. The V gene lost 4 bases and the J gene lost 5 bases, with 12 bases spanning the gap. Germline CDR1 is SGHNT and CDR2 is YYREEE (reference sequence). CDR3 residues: CASSIENLYGYTF. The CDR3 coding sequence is TGTGCCAGCAGCATAGAAAATTTATATGGCTACACCTTC.

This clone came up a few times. CDR3 sequence (DNA): TGTGCCAGCAGTTTGACATACAATGGCTACACCTTC. Amino acid sequence: CASSLTYNGYTF. The chain combines TRBV28 with TRBJ1-2; D not certain. The CDR3 covers 12 residues. Germline lookup yields CDR1 MDHEN and CDR2 SYDVKM. Trimming pared 3 bases from V and 6 bases from J, leaving 8 bases between.

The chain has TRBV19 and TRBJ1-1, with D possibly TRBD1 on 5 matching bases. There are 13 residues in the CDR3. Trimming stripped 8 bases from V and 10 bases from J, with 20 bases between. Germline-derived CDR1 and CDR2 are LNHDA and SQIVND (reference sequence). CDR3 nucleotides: TGTGCCAGTGCCTTTCAGATGGGGGGTGCAGCTTTCTTT. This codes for CASAFQMGGAAFF.